This TCR beta chain was captured in a study of blood T cells in healthy people across ages. Study-level findings and limits: Strong correlation linked observed beta diversity and percent naive T cells. Roughly linear declines in TCR beta diversity per million T cells occurred with age.

It was with a sample-barcoded 5' primer and a J-beta primer mix that a second PCR of about 7 to 12 cycles was run. TCRdb reprocessed the 5' RACE reads via MiXCR and lists one record per CDR3 protein. The data hold roughly 1,800,000 distinct CDR3 sequences, with 40% to 55% observed a single time. About this clonotype itself: Its antigen remains unidentified.

Specimen: blood. This clonotype was obtained from a woman in her thirties or forties in good health.

In DNA, the CDR3 is TGTGCCAGCAGTTTTGGATTTGGCAATCAGCCCCAGCATTTT. Translation: CASSFGFGNQPQHF. This sequence joins TRBV28 and TRBJ1-5, with D hard to call. Germline V lookup: CDR1 MDHEN, CDR2 SYDVKM. The CDR3 is 14 residues long. The ends were cut back, 3 bases at V and 2 bases at J, with 8 bases in the middle.